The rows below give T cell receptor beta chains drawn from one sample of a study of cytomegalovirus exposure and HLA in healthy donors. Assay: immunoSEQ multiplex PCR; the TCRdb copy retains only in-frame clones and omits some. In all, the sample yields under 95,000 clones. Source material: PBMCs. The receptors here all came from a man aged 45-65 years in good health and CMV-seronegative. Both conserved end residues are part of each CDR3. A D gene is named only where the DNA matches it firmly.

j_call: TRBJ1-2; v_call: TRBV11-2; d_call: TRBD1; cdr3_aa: CASSVGQSYGYTF; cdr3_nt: TGTGCCAGCAGCGTGGGACAGAGCTATGGCTACACCTTC
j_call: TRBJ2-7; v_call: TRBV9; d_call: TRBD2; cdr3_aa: CASSAGGFKQYF; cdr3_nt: TGTGCCAGCAGCGCGGGGGGGTTCAAGCAGTACTTC
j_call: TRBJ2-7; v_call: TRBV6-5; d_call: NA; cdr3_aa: CASSYVEGMSYEQYF; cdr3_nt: TGTGCCAGCAGTTACGTAGAGGGCATGTCCTACGAGCAGTACTTC
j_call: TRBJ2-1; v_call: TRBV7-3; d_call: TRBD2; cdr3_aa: CASSSRGDSYNEQFF; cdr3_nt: TGTGCCAGCAGCTCACGGGGGGACTCCTACAATGAGCAGTTCTTC
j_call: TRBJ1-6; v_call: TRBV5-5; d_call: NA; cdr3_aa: CASSLGGEYSPLHF; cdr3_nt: TGTGCCAGCAGCTTAGGCGGGGAGTACTCACCCCTCCACTTT
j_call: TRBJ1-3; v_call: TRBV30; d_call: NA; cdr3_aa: CAWSVARGSGNTLYF; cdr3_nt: NA
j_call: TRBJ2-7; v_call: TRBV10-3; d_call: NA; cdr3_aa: CAISSGGGFSGVDQYF; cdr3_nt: TGTGCCATCAGTTCGGGGGGCGGCTTCTCTGGTGTGGATCAGTACTTC
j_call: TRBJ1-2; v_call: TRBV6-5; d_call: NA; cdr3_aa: CASSYRGIDRLGGYTF; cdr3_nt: TGTGCCAGCAGTTATCGGGGAATCGACAGGCTGGGTGGCTACACCTTC
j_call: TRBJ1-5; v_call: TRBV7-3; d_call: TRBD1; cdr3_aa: CASSLGQGQPQHF; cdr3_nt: TGTGCCAGCAGCTTAGGACAGGGCCAGCCCCAGCATTTT
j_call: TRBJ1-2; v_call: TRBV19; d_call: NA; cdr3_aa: CASSIGANWIYGYTF; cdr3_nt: TGTGCCAGTAGTATAGGGGCGAATTGGATCTATGGCTACACCTTC
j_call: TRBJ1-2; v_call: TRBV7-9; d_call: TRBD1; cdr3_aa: CASSLTTGGNYGYTF; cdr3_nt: TGTGCCAGCAGCTTAACGACAGGGGGTAACTATGGCTACACCTTC
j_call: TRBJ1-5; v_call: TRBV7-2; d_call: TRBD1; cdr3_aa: CASSLGQGAGQPQHF; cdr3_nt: TGTGCCAGCAGCTTAGGGCAGGGGGCGGGTCAGCCCCAGCATTTT
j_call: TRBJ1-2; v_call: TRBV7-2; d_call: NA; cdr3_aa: CASSPRTVVAYGYTF; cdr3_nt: TGTGCCAGCAGCCCCCGGACAGTAGTCGCCTATGGCTACACCTTC
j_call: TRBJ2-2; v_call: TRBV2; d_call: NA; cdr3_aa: CASSTQGQDTGELFF; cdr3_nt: TGTGCCAGCAGTACTCAGGGGCAGGACACCGGGGAGCTGTTTTTT
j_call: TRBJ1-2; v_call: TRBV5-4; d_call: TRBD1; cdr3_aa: CASSLGGVGNYGYTF; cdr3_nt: TGTGCCAGCAGCTTAGGGGGCGTGGGGAACTATGGCTACACCTTC
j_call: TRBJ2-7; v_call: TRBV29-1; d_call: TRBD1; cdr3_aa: CSVSHLDRALNEQYF; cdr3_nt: TGCAGCGTTAGCCACCTGGACAGGGCGCTCAACGAGCAGTACTTC
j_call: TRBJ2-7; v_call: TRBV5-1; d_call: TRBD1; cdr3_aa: CASSTGTGIYEQYF; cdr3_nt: TGCGCCAGCAGCACCGGGACAGGGATCTACGAGCAGTACTTC
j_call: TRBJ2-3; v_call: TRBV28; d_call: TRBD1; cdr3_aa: CASRRIHRGSVTDTQYF; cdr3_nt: TGTGCCAGCAGGCGAATTCACAGGGGCTCCGTTACAGATACGCAGTATTTT
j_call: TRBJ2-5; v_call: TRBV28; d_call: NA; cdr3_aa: CASSFLGAEVEPQYF; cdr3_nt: TGTGCCAGCAGTTTTCTGGGGGCAGAGGTCGAGCCCCAGTACTTC
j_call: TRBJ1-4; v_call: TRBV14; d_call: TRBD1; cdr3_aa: CASSQEGQINEKLFF; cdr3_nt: TGTGCCAGCAGCCAAGAGGGACAGATTAATGAAAAACTGTTTTTT
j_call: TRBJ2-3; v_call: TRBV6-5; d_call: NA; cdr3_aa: CASSYGGSRTDTQYF; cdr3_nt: TGTGCCAGCAGTTACGGGGGCTCCCGCACAGATACGCAGTATTTT
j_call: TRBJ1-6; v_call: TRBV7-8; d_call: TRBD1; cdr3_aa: CASSADRENSPLHF; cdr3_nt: TGTGCCAGCAGCGCCGACAGGGAGAATTCACCCCTCCACTTT
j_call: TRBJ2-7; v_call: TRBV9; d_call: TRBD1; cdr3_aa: CASSATGSSYEQYF; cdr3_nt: TGTGCCAGCAGCGCGACAGGGAGCTCCTACGAGCAGTACTTC
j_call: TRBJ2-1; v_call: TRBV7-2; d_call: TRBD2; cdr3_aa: CASSLVGGSGGAGDEQFF; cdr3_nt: TGTGCCAGCAGCTTAGTGGGAGGAAGCGGGGGGGCCGGCGATGAGCAGTTCTTC
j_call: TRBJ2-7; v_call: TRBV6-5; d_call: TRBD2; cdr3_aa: CATWKLAGGLYEQYF; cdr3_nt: TGTGCCACCTGGAAGTTAGCGGGGGGGCTCTACGAGCAGTACTTC
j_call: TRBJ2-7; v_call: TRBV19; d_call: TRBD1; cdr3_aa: CASSTGTGGIREQYF; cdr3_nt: TGTGCCAGTAGTACGGGGACAGGGGGAATTCGGGAGCAGTACTTC
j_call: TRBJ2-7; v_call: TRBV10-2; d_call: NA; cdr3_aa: CASRLSEYEQYF; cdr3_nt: TGCGCCAGCAGATTGTCAGAATACGAGCAGTACTTC
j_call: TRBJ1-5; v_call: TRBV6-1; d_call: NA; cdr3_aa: CASSPHPRDQPQHF; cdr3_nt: TGTGCCAGCAGTCCCCACCCCCGAGATCAGCCCCAGCATTTT